These 3 T cell receptor beta chains were sequenced from one sample in a study of tissue T cells after allogeneic stem cell transplantation. The table came from immunoSEQ multiplex PCR; TCRdb's copy has only in-frame clones and leaves some out. The data contain roughly 3,000 clones, about 50% of them singletons. Time point given: mouse harvest day 14 after allogeneic transplant. Mouse grafts combined 10^7 T-cell-depleted bone marrow cells with 10^6 splenic CD5+ T cells. What was sequenced was lymph node tissue. The receptors stem from a female BALB/c mouse given C57BL/6 T cells with graft-versus-host disease after an allogeneic hematopoietic cell transplant.

This clone was counted between two and nine times. Gene names and germline refer to mouse. The DNA ends 1 residue before the CDR3 does, and the rest of the CDR3 is filled in from the germline J gene. The chain is built from TRBV4 and TRBJ2-4; D unresolved. Looked up from germline, CDR1 is LGHDT and CDR2 is YNNKQL (reference sequence). V dropped 3 bases and J dropped 2 bases, with 3 bases sitting between them. The CDR3 has 12 amino acids. The CDR3 region is CASSYVQNTLYF. The DNA read from the CDR3 is TGTGCCAGCAGCTATGTTCAAAACACCTTGTAC.

This clone qualifies as medium-sized. The listed genes are named as in mouse. CDR3 in amino acids: CASSSTGGQNTLYF. Incomplete CDR3 DNA: TGTGCCAGCAGTTCAACAGGGGGCCAAAACACCTTGTAC. The rearrangement joins TRBV26 to TRBJ2-4, with TRBD1 identical over 9 bases. The CDR3 goes on 1 residue after the read ends, and that part is filled in from the germline J gene. The CDR3 contains 14 residues. Germline lookup yields CDR1 KGHPV and CDR2 FQNQEV (reference sequence). The V and J ends lost 5 bases and 3 bases, in that order; junction bases with no gene match: 3.

Concerning this clone itself: The germline and genes are mouse ones. The CDR3 end lies 1 residue beyond the end of the read and is filled in from the germline J gene. The J gene is TRBJ2-3, the V gene TRBV12-2; D unclear. Germline values: CDR1 SGHLS, CDR2 HYDKME. Trimming cost V 0 bases and J 1 base, with 13 bases left between them. The CDR3 is 16 residues long. The chain's CDR3 is CASSLSGNRGAETLYF. The part of the CDR3 DNA that was read is TGTGCCAGCTCTCTCTCCGGGAATAGAGGTGCAGAAACGCTGTAT.